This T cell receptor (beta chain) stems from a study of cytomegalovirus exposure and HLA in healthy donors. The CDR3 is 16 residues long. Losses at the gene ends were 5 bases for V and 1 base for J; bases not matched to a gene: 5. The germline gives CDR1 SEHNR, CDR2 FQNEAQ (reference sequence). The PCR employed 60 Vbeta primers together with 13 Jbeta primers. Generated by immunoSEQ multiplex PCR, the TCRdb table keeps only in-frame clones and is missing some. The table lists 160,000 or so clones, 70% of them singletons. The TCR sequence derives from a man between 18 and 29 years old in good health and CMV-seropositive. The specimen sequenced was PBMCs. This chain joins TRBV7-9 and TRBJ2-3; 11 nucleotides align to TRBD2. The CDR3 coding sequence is TGTGCCAGCAGCGGGATGACTAGCGGGGGCACAGATACGCAGTATTTT. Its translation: CASSGMTSGGTDTQYF.